This T cell receptor (beta chain) stems from a study of T cells after yellow fever vaccination. This clonotype came up a few times. TCRdb processed the 5' RACE reads anew with MiXCR; each CDR3 protein has one entry. The table includes hundreds of thousands of distinct CDR3 sequences, more than 9% detected once. J gave up 6 bases and V 2 bases, and 7 bases lay outside the gene matches. Germline values: CDR1 LNHDA, CDR2 SQIVND (reference sequence). The CDR3 spans 17 residues. Specimen: PBMCs, collected on the day of the yellow fever booster vaccination. The receptor's source is a man under 40 who received the YFV17D yellow fever vaccine. The rearrangement links TRBV19 to TRBJ2-1; 13 nucleotides agree with TRBD2. The CDR3 reads CASSISAGLAGSNEQFF. In DNA, the CDR3 is TGTGCCAGTAGTATAAGCGCGGGACTAGCGGGGAGCAATGAGCAGTTCTTC.